One T cell receptor (beta chain) is described in this entry. The antigen remains unidentified. The sample belongs to a study of OX40 agonist ivuxolimab in advanced cancers. Study details: Dose-escalation subjects each had hepatocellular carcinoma, melanoma, renal cell or head and neck cancer.

With autoimmune disease history or systemic immunosuppression, patients were excluded. Germline V gives CDR1 MNHNS, CDR2 SASEGT. The CDR3 loop spans 12 amino acids. V dropped 1 base and J dropped 8 bases, with 8 bases sitting between them. Sequencing was performed with immunoSEQ multiplex PCR; in TCRdb, only in-frame clones are kept and a portion is missing. This sample has fewer than 35,000 clones; roughly four fifths occur once, and the top ten carry about an eighth. Study-level findings and limits: Expanded peripheral T-cell antigen specificity went undetermined.

This receptor was taken from an adult with an advanced solid tumor such as melanoma, head and neck, liver or kidney cancer. The chain uses TRBV6-1 and TRBJ1-2; D unresolved. The starting material was CD4+ or CD8+ T cells sorted from blood, obtained in a trial of the OX40 agonist ivuxolimab. CDR3 region: CASSEGPQGYTF. In DNA form, the CDR3 reads TGTGCCAGCAGTGAAGGCCCGCAGGGCTACACCTTC.